In its sample, the clone carrying this T cell receptor beta chain was seen many times. These data belong to a study of blood T cells in healthy people across ages. The CDR3 consists of 13 residues. Trimming cost V 4 bases and J 5 bases, with 11 bases left between them. Germline CDR1 reads KGHSH; CDR2 reads LQKENI. The use of a sample-barcoded 5' primer and a J-beta primer mix characterized a second PCR of roughly 6 to 12 cycles. A minimum of 2.5 million CDR3-containing paired-end reads was obtained for each sample. TCRdb fed the 5' RACE reads into MiXCR, producing one record per CDR3 protein. The table has fewer than 800,000 distinct CDR3 sequences, approximately 31% seen once.

This receptor was identified in a woman of 80 years or more in good health. The sample comprised blood. This rearrangement joins TRBV18 to TRBJ2-5; D gene uncertain. This CDR3 reads CASSQGPMETQYF. The CDR3 nucleotides are TGTGCCAGCTCACAGGGTCCGATGGAGACCCAGTACTTC.